This T cell receptor beta chain was captured in a study of blood T cells in healthy people across ages. Study as a whole: About one barcoded beta molecule per two T cells was the capture yield of template switching. Findings of the study overall: Estimated diversity, derived from one million T cells, was regarded as an underestimate. Naive CD4+ cells and diversity were both higher in long-lived donors than in aged donors. Per million T cells, TCR beta diversity dropped about linearly as age rose.

Germline V gene lookup returns CDR1 MRHNA and CDR2 SNTAGT. The V and J ends lost 6 bases and 1 base, in that order; junction bases with no gene match: 15. This CDR3 comprises 20 residues. Comment on this clonotype: Its antigen remains unknown.

The authors ran a second PCR of about 6 to 12 cycles using a sample-barcoded 5' primer and a J-beta primer mix. One entry per CDR3 protein, called by TCRdb with MiXCR from the 5' RACE reads. Of hundreds of thousands of distinct CDR3 sequences in the sample, about 55% were seen once. This TCR derives from a man at least 80 years old in good health. Sequencing input: blood. The chain couples TRBV6-4 to TRBJ2-7, with TRBD2 matching over 16 bases. The CDR3 protein is CASSIEGGLAGGPTSYEQYF. CDR3 in DNA: TGTGCCAGCAGCATCGAAGGGGGACTAGCGGGAGGGCCTACTTCCTACGAGCAGTACTTC.